This TCR beta chain was observed in a study of spatial heterogeneity in lung cancer. The time point here: sample taken at primary tumor resection. In TCRdb, the 5' RACE reads were re-called with MiXCR into one record per CDR3 protein. Altogether tens of thousands of distinct CDR3 sequences are present, approximately 3.1% being singletons, with the ten largest covering roughly 40%. This clonotype was detected ten times or more. The specimen was normal lung tissue next to the tumor, collected at surgery. The sequence came from a male donor with early-stage non-small cell lung cancer.

CDR3 bases: TGTGCCAGCAGAGACAGCCTGTCCTACGAGCAGTACTTC. This sequence encodes CASRDSLSYEQYF. The genes are TRBV7-9 and TRBJ2-7, with TRBD1 as a possible D gene (5 bases). The CDR3 has 13 amino acids. Per germline, CDR1 SEHNR and CDR2 FQNEAQ (reference sequence). V was cut by 6 bases and J by 1 base, with 10 bases left in between.